One sample yielded the 5 T cell receptor beta chains listed below, sequenced in a study of shared clonotypes between healthy human individuals. Profiling relied on immunoSEQ multiplex PCR, and the TCRdb table lists in-frame clones only, not all of them. In the table there are 2 million to 3 million clones, roughly 93% of which are singletons. Sequencing used naive CD4+ T cells from PBMCs. Subset defined: CD45RA+ positively selected. The receptors come from a man between 18 and 29 years old in good health. Some clones in this sample may be carry-over from other donors' samples.

The chain links TRBV9 to TRBJ1-2, with TRBD1 matching 8 bases. V shed 0 bases, J shed 4 bases, and the junction held 8 bases outside the gene matches. Germline assignment: CDR1 SGDLS and CDR2 YYNGEE. The CDR3 is made up of 16 amino acids. The CDR3 reads CASSVATSGGFYGYTF. The CDR3, as DNA: TGTGCCAGCAGCGTAGCTACGTCAGGGGGCTTCTATGGCTACACCTTC.

In this sample, this clone turned up a few times. The chain recombines TRBV29-1 with TRBJ1-1; tentatively, D is TRBD1 (5 bases). The germline CDR1 and CDR2 sequences are SQVTM and ANQGSEA. This CDR3 is built from 13 residues. Trimming shortened V by 7 bases and J by 0 bases, and 12 bases separated the two germline ends. The CDR3 is CSGWGPMNTEAFF. CDR3 DNA sequence: TGCAGCGGGTGGGGACCGATGAACACTGAAGCTTTCTTT.

CDR3 bases: TGTGCCAGCAGCCAAACTAGCGCAAGCTCCTACGAGCAGTACTTC. Its protein product is CASSQTSASSYEQYF. The J gene is TRBJ2-7, the V gene TRBV7-3, with 7 bases identical to TRBD2. J was trimmed by 0 bases and V by 5 bases; bases with no gene match: 7. CDR1 SGHTA and CDR2 FQGTGA come from the germline V gene. The CDR3 length is 15 residues.

V and J are TRBV28 and TRBJ1-2; 7 nucleotides match TRBD1. The CDR3 sequence is 15 residues long. Germline V gene sequence: CDR1 MDHEN, CDR2 SYDVKM. With 5 bases clipped from V and 1 base from J, the junction kept 7 bases outside the gene matches. CDR3 DNA sequence: TGTGCCAGCAGTCACCCACCAGGGGGTAACTATGGCTACACCTTC. Translation gives CASSHPPGGNYGYTF.

The table lists this clone with a count of one. V and J are TRBV10-3 and TRBJ2-6; D might be TRBD1 or TRBD2, each matching 5 bases. The CDR3 runs to 17 residues. Per the germline V gene, CDR1 is ENHRY and CDR2 is SYGVKD. V was clipped by 2 bases and J by 0 bases, with 11 bases between them. CDR3 coding DNA: TGTGCCATCAGTGAGGGAGTCGGGACCTCTGGGGCCAACGTCCTGACTTTC. Amino acid sequence: CAISEGVGTSGANVLTF.